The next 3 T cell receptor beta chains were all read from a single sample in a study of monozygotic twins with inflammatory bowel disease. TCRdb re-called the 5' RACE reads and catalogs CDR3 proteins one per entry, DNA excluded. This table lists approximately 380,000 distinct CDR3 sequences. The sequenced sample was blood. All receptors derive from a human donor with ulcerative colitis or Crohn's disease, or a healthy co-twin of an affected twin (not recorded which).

The CDR3 spells CASSLGGGLADGYF. The rearrangement uses TRBV12-3 or TRBV12-4 and TRBJ2-5; TCRdb indicates TRBD2, and absent DNA this call remains unverified. This CDR3 is built from 14 residues.

CDR3 residues: CSAELTGGGEQYF. The chain couples TRBV20-1 to TRBJ2-7; TCRdb reports TRBD1, a call that lacks DNA to check it against. Germline V gene lookup returns CDR1 DFQATT and CDR2 SNEGSKA (reference sequence). The CDR3 is made up of 13 amino acids.

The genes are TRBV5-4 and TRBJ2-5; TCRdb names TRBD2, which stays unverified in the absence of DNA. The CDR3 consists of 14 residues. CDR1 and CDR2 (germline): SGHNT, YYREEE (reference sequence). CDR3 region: CASSSQRIVETQYF.